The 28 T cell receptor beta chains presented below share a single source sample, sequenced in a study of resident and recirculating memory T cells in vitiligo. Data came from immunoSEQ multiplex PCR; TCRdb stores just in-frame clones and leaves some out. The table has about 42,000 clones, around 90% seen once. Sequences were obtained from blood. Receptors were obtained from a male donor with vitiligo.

CDR3 residues: CARTGCNSPLHF. The CDR3 DNA is TGTGCCCGGACAGGGTGTAACTCACCCCTCCACTTT. The V and J genes are TRBV7-6 and TRBJ1-6; 8 positions agree with TRBD1. The ends lost 11 bases at V and 10 bases at J; junction bases unmatched: 7. CDR3 length equals 12 residues. Germline V gene lookup returns CDR1 SGHVS and CDR2 FNYEAQ.

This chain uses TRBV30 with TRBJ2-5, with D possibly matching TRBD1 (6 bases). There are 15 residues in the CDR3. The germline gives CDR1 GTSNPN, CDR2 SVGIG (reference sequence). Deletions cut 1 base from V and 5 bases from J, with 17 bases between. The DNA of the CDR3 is TGTGCCTGGAGTGGTACGAGCTCCCAGGGGGAGACCCAGTACTTC. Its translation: CAWSGTSSQGETQYF.

CDR3 amino acids: CSVGRDTPYEQYF. The CDR3 DNA reads TGCAGCGTTGGACGGGACACGCCCTACGAGCAGTACTTC. This chain joins TRBV29-1 and TRBJ2-7, with D maybe TRBD1 (6 bases). V lost 4 bases and J lost 2, with 12 bases in between. The germline V gene has CDR1 SQVTM and CDR2 ANQGSEA. CDR3 size: 13 residues.

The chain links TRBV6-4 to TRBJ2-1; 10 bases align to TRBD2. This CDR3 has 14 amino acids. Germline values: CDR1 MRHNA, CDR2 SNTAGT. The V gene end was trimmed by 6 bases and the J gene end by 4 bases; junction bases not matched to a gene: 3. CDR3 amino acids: CASSGTSEYNEQFF. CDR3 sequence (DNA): TGTGCCAGCAGCGGGACTAGCGAGTACAATGAGCAGTTCTTC.

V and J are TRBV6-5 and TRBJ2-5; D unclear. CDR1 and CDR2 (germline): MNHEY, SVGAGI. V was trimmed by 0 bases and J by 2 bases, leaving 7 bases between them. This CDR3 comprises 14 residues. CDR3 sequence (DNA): TGTGCCAGCAGTTACTCTCCACAGCAAGAGACCCAGTACTTC. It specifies CASSYSPQQETQYF.

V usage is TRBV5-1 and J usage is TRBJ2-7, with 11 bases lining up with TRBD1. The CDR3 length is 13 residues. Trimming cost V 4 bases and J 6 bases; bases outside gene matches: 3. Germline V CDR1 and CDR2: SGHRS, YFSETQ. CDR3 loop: CASSGTGGREQYF. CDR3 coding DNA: TGCGCCAGCAGCGGGACAGGGGGACGCGAGCAGTACTTC.

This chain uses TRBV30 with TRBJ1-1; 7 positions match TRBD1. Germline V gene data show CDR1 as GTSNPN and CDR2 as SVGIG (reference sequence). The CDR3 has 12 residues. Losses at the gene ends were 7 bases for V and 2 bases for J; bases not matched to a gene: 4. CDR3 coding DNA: TGTGCCTTGACAGGGTTCAACACTGAAGCTTTCTTT. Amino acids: CALTGFNTEAFF. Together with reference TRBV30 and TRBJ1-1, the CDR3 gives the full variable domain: SQTIHQWPATLVQPVGSPLSLECTVEGTSNPNLYWYRQAAGRGLQLLFYSVGIGQISSEVPQNLSASRPQDRQFILSSKKLLLSDSGFYLCALTGFNTEAFFGQGTRLTVV.

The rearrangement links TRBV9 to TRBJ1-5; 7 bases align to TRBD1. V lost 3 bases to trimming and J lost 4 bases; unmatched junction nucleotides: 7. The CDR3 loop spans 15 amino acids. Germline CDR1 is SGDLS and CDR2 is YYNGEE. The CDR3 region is CASSATGTANQPQHF. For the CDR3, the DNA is TGTGCCAGCAGCGCCACCGGGACAGCGAATCAGCCCCAGCATTTT.

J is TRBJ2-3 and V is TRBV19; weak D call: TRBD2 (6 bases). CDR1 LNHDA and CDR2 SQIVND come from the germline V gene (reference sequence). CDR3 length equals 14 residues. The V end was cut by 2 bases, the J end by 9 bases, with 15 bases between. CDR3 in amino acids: CASSISGVEGTQYF. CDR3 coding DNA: TGTGCCAGTAGTATATCTGGGGTGGAGGGGACGCAGTATTTT.

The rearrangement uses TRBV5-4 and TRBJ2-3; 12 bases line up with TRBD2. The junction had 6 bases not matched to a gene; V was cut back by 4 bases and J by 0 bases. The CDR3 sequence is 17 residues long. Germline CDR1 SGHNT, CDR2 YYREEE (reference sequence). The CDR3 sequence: CASSKRLAGESTDTQYF. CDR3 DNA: TGTGCCAGCAGCAAAAGACTAGCGGGGGAGAGCACAGATACGCAGTATTTT.

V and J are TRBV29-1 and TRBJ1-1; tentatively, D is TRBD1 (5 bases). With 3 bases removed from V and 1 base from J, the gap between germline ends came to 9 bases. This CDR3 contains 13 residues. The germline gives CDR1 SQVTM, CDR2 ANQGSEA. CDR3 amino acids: CSVESQGNTEAFF. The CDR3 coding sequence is TGCAGCGTTGAGTCCCAGGGGAACACTGAAGCTTTCTTT.

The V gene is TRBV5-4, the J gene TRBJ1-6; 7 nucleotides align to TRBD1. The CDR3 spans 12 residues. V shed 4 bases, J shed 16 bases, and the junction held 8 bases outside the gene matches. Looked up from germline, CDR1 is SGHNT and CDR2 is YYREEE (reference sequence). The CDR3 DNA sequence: TGTGCCAGCAGCCAAGTTGGGGACAGTCTCCACTTT. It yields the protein CASSQVGDSLHF.

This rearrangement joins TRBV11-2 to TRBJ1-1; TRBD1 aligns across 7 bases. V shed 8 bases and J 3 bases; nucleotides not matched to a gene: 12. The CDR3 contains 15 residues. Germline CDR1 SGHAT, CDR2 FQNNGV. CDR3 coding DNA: TGTGCCAGCCGTGCATTCCGGGACAGCTACACTGAAGCTTTCTTT. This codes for CASRAFRDSYTEAFF.

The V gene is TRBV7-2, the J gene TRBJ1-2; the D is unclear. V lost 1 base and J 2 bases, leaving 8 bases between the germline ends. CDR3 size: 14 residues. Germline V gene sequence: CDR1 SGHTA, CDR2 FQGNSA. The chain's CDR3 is CASSLVNGNYGYTF. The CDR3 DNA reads TGTGCCAGCAGCTTAGTAAACGGGAACTATGGCTACACCTTC.

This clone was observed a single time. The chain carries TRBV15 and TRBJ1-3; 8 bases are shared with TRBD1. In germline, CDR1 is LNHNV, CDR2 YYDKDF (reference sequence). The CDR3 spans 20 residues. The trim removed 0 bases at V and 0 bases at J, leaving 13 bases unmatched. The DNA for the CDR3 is TGTGCCACCAGCAGAGATTTACAGGGGGTAAATGGACCCTCTGGAAACACCATATATTTT. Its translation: CATSRDLQGVNGPSGNTIYF.

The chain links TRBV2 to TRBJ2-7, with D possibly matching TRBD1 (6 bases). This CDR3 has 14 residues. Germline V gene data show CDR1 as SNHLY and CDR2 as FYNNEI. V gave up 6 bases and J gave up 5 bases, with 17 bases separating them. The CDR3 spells CASRFGTSRNEQYF. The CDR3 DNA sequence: TGTGCCAGCAGGTTCGGGACATCGAGGAACGAGCAGTACTTC.

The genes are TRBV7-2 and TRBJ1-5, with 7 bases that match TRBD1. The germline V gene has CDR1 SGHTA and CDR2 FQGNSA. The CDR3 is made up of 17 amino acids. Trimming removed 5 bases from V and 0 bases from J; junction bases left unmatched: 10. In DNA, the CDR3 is TGTGCCAGCAGCAACCATGGGACAGCTTATAGCAATCAGCCCCAGCATTTT. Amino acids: CASSNHGTAYSNQPQHF.

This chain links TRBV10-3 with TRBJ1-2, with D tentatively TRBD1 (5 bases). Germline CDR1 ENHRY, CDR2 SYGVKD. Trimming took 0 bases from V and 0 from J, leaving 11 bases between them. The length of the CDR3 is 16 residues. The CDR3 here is CAISESAGPTNYGYTF. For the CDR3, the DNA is TGTGCCATCAGTGAGTCTGCGGGGCCAACTAACTATGGCTACACCTTC.

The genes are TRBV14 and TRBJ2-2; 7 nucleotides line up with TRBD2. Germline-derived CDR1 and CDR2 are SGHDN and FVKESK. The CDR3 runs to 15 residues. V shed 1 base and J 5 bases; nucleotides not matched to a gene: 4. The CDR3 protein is CASSQVSGGTGELFF. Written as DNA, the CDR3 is TGTGCCAGCAGCCAAGTGTCGGGGGGAACCGGGGAGCTGTTTTTT. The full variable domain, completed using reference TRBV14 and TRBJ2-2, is EAGVTQFPSHSVIEKGQTVTLRCDPISGHDNLYWYRRVMGKEIKFLLHFVKESKQDESGMPNNRFLAERTGGTYSTLKVQPAELEDSGVYFCASSQVSGGTGELFFGEGSRLTVL.

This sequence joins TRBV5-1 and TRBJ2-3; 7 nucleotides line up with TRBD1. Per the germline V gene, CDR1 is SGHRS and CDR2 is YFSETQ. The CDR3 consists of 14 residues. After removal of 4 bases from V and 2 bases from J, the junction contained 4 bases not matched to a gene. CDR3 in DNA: TGCGCCAGCAGCGGGACAGCTTCCACAGATACGCAGTATTTT. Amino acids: CASSGTASTDTQYF. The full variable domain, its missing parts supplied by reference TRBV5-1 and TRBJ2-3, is KAGVTQTPRYLIKTRGQQVTLSCSPISGHRSVSWYQQTPGQGLQFLFEYFSETQRNKGNFPGRFSGRQFSNSRSEMNVSTLELGDSALYLCASSGTASTDTQYFGPGTRLTVL.

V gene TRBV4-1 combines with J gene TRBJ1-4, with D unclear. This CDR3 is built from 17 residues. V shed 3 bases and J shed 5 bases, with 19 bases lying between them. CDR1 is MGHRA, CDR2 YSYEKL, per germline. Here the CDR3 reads CASSQVRVEAFNEKLFF. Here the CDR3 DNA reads TGCGCCAGCAGCCAGGTTCGCGTTGAAGCCTTCAATGAAAAACTGTTTTTT.

DNA of the CDR3: TGCGCCAGCAGCTGGGGACTAGCGGGATCGAACACCGGGGAGCTGTTTTTT. This sequence encodes CASSWGLAGSNTGELFF. The V gene is TRBV5-1, the J gene TRBJ2-2; 13 bases line up with TRBD2. Per germline, CDR1 SGHRS and CDR2 YFSETQ. This CDR3 is 17 amino acids long. Unmatched junction bases numbered 2, after V lost 3 bases and J lost 0 bases. Variable domain in full (rest from reference TRBV5-1 and TRBJ2-2): KAGVTQTPRYLIKTRGQQVTLSCSPISGHRSVSWYQQTPGQGLQFLFEYFSETQRNKGNFPGRFSGRQFSNSRSEMNVSTLELGDSALYLCASSWGLAGSNTGELFFGEGSRLTVL.

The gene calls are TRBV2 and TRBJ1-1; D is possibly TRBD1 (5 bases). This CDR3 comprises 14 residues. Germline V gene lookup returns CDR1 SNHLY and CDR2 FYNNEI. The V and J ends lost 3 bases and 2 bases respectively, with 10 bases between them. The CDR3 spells CASSEVRANTEAFF. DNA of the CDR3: TGTGCCAGCAGTGAGGTCAGGGCCAACACTGAAGCTTTCTTT.

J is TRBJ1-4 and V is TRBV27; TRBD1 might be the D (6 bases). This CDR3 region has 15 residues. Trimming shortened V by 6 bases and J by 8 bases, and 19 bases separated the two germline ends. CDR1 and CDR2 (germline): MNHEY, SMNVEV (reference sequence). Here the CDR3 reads CASRQTLGQSEKLFF. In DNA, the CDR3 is TGTGCCAGCAGACAAACCCTCGGACAGTCGGAAAAACTGTTTTTT.

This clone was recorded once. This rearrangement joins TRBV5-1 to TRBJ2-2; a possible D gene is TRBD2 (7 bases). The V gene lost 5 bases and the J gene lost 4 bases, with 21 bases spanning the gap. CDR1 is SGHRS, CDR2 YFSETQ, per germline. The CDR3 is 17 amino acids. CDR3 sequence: CASSPQGGGSGTGELFF. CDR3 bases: TGCGCCAGCAGTCCTCAAGGGGGGGGTTCTGGCACCGGGGAGCTGTTTTTT.

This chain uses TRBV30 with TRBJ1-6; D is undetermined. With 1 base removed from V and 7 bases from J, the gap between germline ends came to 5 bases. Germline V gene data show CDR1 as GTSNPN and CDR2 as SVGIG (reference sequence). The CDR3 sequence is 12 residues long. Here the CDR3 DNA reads TGTGCCTGGAGTGGCGGAAATTCACCCCTCCACTTT. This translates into CAWSGGNSPLHF.

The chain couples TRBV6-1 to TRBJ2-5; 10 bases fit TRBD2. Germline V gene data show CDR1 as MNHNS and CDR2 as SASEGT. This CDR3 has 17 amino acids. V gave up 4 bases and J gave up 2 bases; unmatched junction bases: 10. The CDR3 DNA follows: TGTGCCAGCAGTGCCATCCCTGTAGCGGGGGGTCAAGAGACCCAGTACTTC. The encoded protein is CASSAIPVAGGQETQYF.

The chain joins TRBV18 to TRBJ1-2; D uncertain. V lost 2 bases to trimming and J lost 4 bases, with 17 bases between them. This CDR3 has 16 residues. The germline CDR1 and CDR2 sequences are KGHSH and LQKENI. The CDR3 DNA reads TGTGCCAGCTCACCAATTCCCCTCGGGTTTACCTATGGCTACACCTTC. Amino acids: CASSPIPLGFTYGYTF.